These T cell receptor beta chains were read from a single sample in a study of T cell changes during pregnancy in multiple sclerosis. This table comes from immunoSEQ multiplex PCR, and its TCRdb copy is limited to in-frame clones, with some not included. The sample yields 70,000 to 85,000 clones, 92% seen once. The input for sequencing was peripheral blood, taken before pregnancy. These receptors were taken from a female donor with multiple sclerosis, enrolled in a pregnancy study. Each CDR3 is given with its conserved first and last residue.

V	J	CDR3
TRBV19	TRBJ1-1	CASSNQGVRTEAFF
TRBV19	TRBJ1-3	CASSLPGQGRNTIYF
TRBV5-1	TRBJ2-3	CASSLALSGDTQYF
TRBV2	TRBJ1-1	CARFRDRGGTEAFF
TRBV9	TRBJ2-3	CASSPRLATSTDTQYF
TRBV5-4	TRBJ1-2	CASSVRTGFRNYGYTF
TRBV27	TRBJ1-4	CASSPRGLNEKLFF
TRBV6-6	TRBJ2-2	CASSYPTGELFF
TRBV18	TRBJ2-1	CASSPTGREGFYNEQFF
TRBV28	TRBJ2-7	CASSYPGSSGNYEQYF
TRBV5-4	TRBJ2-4	CASSLEGGLGAKNIQYF
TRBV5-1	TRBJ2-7	CASSETGTVGSYEQYF